The source of this TCR beta chain is a study of blood T cell repertoires in COVID-19 (dated by TCRdb to about 2020). In terms of the full investigation: Samples from collaborators originated in the United States, Italy and Spain and spanned both the acute and convalescent phases of COVID-19. The repertoires were released in a freely available public database meant as a resource for research on the immune response to SARS-CoV-2. Sample metadata almost always included a de-identified subject ID, COVID-19 status, age in years and sex. The dataset comprised deeply sampled blood TCRbeta repertoires from subjects exposed to, actively infected with, or recovered from COVID-19. The samples were drawn from the first 160 participants of the ongoing ImmuneRACE study and from 1,254 subjects provided by 6 global collaborators. HLA class I and class II types, where available, came from metadata supplied by the sample provider rather than from assay-based typing. The prospective study material was composed of cDNA or gDNA derived from T cells, B-cell-depleted T cells, or PBMCs. Paper-wide results and their limitations: Clinical and demographic metadata were provided uncurated, with the amount varying by source and participant.

TCRbeta CDR3 regions were amplified from genomic DNA using the immunoSEQ Assay, a bias-controlled multiplex PCR. The authors processed their data as follows. The number of nucleated cells in each sample was estimated by amplification of reference gene primers within the assay. To quantify the absolute abundance of each unique TCRbeta CDR3 rearrangement, sequence reads were collapsed and filtered. For each sample, productive Simpson clonality was calculated by taking the square root of Simpson's diversity index across productive rearrangements. This is the immuneACCESS table as TCRdb keeps it, with only in-frame sequences that have V and J called. A part of the clones is gone; compared with another copy, unresolved V genes explain less than half, and the rest is unexplained. V and J calls and clone size follow that table, whereas D and trimming were derived from the DNA. In this sample the table shows fewer than 80,000 clones, around 77% of which occur a single time. Clones ranked in the top ten supply 8.5% to 10% of the sample.

Each collaborating institution followed its own protocols to collect whole blood in K2EDTA tubes. For TCRbeta analysis, collaborator samples were shipped as frozen whole blood, as isolated PBMCs, or as DNA extracted from either sample type. Looking up the germline V gene (reference sequence) yields CDR1 GTSNPN and CDR2 SVGIG. V is cut by 2 bases and J by 4 bases, and the space between the germline ends is 11 bases. The CDR3, cysteine through phenylalanine, is 13 amino acids long. Only the CDR3 DNA stays, 39 bases, in frame from base 1. A note on this clone: The specificity of this receptor is unknown. Base qualities are not provided; no much larger clone lies one nucleotide away.

Input material: peripheral blood. This TCR came from a human donor in a cohort sampled during active COVID-19. The chain is made from TRBV30 and TRBJ1-1; no D gene call is confident. The encoded CDR3 is CAWSRNRFTEAFF. The DNA sequence is given as TGTGCCTGGAGTAGGAACAGATTCACTGAAGCTTTCTTT.